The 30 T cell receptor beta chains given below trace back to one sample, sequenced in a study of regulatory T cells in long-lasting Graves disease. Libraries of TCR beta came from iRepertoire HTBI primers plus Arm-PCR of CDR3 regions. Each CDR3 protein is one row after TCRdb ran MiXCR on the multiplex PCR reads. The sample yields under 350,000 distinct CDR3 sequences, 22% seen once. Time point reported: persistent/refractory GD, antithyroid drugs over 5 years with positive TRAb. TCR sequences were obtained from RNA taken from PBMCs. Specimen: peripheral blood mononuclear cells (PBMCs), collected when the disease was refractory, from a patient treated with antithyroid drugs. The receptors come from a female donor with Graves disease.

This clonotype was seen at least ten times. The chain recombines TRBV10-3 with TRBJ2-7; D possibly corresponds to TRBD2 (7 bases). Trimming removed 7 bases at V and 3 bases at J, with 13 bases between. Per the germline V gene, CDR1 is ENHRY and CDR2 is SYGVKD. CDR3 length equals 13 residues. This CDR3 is CAIKGGESYEQYF. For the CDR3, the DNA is TGTGCCATCAAGGGGGGGGAGAGCTACGAGCAGTACTTC.

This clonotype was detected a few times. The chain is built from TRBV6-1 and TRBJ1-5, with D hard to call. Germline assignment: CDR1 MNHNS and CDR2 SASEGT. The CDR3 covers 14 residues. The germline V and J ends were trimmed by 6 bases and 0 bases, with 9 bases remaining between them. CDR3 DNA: TGTGCCAGCAGAGACATGGCTAGCAATCAGCCCCAGCATTTT. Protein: CASRDMASNQPQHF.

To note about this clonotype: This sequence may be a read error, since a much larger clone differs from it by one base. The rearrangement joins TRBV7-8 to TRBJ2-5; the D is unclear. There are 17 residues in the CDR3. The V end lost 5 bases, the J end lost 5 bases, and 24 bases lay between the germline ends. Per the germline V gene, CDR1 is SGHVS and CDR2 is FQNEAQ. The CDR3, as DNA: TGTGCCAGCAGCCTCCCCCCATCCGGGCTCCCGGAGGAGACCCAGTACTTC. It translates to CASSLPPSGLPEETQYF.

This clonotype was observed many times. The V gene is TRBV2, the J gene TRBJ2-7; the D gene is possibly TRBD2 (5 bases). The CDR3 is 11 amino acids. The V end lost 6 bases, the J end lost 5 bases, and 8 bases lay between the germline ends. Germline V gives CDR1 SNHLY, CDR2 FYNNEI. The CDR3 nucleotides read TGTGCCAGCAGGGTTAGCGACGAGCAGTACTTC. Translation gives CASRVSDEQYF.

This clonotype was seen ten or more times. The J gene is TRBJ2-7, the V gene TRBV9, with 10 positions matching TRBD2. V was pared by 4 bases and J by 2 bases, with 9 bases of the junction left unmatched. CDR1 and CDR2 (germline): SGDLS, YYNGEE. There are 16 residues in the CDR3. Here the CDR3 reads CASSHPSGRDPYEQYF. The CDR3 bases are TGTGCCAGCAGCCATCCTAGCGGGAGAGATCCCTACGAGCAGTACTTC.

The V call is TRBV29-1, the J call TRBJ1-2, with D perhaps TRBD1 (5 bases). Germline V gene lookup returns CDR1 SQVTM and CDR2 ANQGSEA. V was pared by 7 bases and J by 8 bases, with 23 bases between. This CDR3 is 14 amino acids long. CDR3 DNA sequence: TGCAGCGCCCAATTGGATGTTGGGGCTGGGGGCTACACCTTC. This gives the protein CSAQLDVGAGGYTF.

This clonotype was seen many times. For the CDR3, the DNA is TGTGCCAGCAGCTCCGGGAGGGGGACAACTAATGAAAAACTGTTTTTT. The encoded protein is CASSSGRGTTNEKLFF. The chain joins TRBV2 to TRBJ1-4, with a possible D match to TRBD1 (6 bases). Between the trimmed V and J ends, which lost 6 bases and 0 bases, there was a span of 14 bases. Germline loops: CDR1 SNHLY, CDR2 FYNNEI. This CDR3 has 16 residues.

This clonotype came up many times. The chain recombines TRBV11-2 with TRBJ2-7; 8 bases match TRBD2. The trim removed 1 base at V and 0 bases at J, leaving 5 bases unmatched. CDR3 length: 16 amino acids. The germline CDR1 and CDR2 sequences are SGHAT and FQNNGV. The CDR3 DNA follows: TGTGCCAGCAGCTTAGCCACTAGCGGACCCTCCTACGAGCAGTACTTC. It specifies CASSLATSGPSYEQYF.

Written as DNA, the CDR3 is TGCAGTGCTCGGGTCTTCAGATGGGGAGAGACCCAGTACTTC. Protein sequence: CSARVFRWGETQYF. The chain uses TRBV20-1 and TRBJ2-5; D is undetermined. V lost 5 bases to trimming and J lost 4 bases, with 17 bases between them. Looked up from germline, CDR1 is DFQATT and CDR2 is SNEGSKA (reference sequence). The CDR3 sequence is 14 residues long.

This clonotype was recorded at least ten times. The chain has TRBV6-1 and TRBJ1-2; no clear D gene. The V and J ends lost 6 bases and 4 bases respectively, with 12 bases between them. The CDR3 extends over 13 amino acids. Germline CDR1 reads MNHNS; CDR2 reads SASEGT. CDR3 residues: CASSPDGSYGYTF. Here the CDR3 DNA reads TGTGCCAGCAGCCCAGACGGGAGCTATGGCTACACCTTC.

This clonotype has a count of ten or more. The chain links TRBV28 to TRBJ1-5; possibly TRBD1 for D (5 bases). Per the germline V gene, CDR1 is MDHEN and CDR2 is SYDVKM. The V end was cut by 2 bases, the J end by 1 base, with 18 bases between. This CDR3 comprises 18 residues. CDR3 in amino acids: CASSLGYSRGWSNQPQHF. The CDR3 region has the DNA TGTGCCAGCAGTTTAGGGTATAGTAGGGGTTGGAGCAATCAGCCCCAGCATTTT.

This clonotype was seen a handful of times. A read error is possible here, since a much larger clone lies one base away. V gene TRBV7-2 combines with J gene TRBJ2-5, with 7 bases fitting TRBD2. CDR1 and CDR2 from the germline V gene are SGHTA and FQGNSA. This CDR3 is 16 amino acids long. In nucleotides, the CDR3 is TGTGCCAGCACCTTAGTTCCTAGCGGCCTCCAAGAGACCCAGTACTTC. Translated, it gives CASTLVPSGLQETQYF. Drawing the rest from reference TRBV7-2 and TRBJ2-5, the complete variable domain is GAGVSQSPSNKVTEKGKDVELRCDPISGHTALYWYRQSLGQGLEFLIYFQGNSAPDKSGLPSDRFSAERTGGSVSTLTIQRTQQEDSAVYLCASTLVPSGLQETQYFGPGTRLLVL.

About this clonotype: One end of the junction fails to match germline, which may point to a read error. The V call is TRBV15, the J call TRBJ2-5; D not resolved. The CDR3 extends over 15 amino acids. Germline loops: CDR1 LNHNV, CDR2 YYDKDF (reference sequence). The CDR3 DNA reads TGTGCCACCAGCAGAGATCAGGCGTTCCAAGAGACCCGGTACTTC. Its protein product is CATSRDQAFQETRYF. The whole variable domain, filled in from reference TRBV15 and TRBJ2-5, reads DAMVIQNPRYQVTQFGKPVTLSCSQTLNHNVMYWYQQKSSQAPKLLFHYYDKDFNNEADTPDNFQSRRPNTSFCFLDIRSPGLGDTAMYLCATSRDQAFQETRYFGPGTRLLVL.

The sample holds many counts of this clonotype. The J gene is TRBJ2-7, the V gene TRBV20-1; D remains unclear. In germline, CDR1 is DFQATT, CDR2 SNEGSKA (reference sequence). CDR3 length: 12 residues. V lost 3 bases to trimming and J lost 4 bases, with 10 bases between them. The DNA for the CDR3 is TGCAGTGCTAGTTCGTTCCATTACGAGCAGTACTTC. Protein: CSASSFHYEQYF.

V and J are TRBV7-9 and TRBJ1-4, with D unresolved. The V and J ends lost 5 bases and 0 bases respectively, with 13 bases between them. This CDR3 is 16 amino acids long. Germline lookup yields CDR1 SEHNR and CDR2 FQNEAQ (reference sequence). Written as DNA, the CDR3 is TGTGCCAGCAGCGAGGCGGGTGGGGCAACTAATGAAAAACTGTTTTTT. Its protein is CASSEAGGATNEKLFF.

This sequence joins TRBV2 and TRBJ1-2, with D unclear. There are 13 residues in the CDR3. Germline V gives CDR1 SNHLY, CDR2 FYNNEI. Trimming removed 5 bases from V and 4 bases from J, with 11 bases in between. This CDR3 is CASSRQVVYGYTF. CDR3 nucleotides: TGTGCCAGCAGTCGGCAGGTCGTCTATGGCTACACCTTC. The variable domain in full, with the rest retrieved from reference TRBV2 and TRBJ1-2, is EPEVTQTPSHQVTQMGQEVILRCVPISNHLYFYWYRQILGQKVEFLVSFYNNEISEKSEIFDDQFSVERPDGSNFTLKIRSTKLEDSAMYFCASSRQVVYGYTFGSGTRLTVV.

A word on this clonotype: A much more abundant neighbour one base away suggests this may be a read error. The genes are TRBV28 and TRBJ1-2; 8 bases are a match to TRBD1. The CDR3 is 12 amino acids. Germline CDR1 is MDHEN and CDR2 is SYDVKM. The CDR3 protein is CASNRDRLGCTF. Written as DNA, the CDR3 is TGTGCCAGCAATAGGGACAGGCTTGGCTGCACCTTC.

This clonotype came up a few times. The CDR3 loop reads CASSSQGSGSPLHF. CDR3 coding DNA: TGTGCCAGCAGCAGCCAGGGAAGCGGTTCACCCCTCCACTTT. This chain joins TRBV11-2 and TRBJ1-6, with TRBD1 as a possible D gene (5 bases). The V end was cut by 5 bases, the J end by 9 bases, with 14 bases between. The CDR3 consists of 14 residues. Germline V CDR1 and CDR2: SGHAT, FQNNGV.

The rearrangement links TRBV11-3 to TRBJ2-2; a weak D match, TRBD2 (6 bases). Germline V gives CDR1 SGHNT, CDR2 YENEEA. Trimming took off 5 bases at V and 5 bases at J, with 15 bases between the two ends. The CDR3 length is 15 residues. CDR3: CASSPVAGRTGELFF. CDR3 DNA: TGTGCCAGCAGCCCCGTTGCGGGGAGAACCGGGGAGCTGTTTTTT.

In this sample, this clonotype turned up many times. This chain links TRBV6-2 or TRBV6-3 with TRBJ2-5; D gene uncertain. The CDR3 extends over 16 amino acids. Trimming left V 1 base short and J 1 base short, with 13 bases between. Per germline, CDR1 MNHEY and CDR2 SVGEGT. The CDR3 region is CASSYLVQVGQETQYF. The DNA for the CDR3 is TGTGCCAGCAGTTACTTGGTGCAGGTTGGCCAAGAGACCCAGTACTTC.

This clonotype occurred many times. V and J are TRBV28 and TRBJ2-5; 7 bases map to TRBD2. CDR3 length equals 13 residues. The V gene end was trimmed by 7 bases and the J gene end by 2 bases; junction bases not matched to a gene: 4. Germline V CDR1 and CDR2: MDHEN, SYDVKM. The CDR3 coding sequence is TGTGCCAGCACTTTGGGGGGGCAAGAGACCCAGTACTTC. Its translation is CASTLGGQETQYF.

The CDR3, as DNA: TGTGCCAGCAGCTTGATGGGACAGAGATATGCTGAAGCTTTCTTT. This sequence encodes CASSLMGQRYAEAFF. The chain uses TRBV5-4 and TRBJ1-1; the match to TRBD1 covers 7 bases. V shed 1 base, J shed 6 bases, and the junction held 9 bases outside the gene matches. Germline assignment: CDR1 SGHNT and CDR2 YYREEE (reference sequence). The CDR3 length is 15 residues.

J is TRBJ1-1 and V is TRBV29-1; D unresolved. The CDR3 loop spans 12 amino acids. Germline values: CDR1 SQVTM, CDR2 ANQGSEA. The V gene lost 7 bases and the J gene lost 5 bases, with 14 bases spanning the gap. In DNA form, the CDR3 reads TGCAGCGCGAGACCGGAGGTAACTGAAGCTTTCTTT. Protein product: CSARPEVTEAFF.

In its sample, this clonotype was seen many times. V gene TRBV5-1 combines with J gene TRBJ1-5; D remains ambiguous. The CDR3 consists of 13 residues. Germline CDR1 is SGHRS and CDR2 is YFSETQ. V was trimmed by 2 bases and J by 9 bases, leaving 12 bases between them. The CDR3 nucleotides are TGCGCCAGCAGCTTCCTACCGTCTGGGCCCCAGCATTTT. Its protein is CASSFLPSGPQHF.

CDR3: CAIVRDILYEQYF. In DNA, the CDR3 is TGTGCCATTGTACGGGACATACTCTACGAGCAGTACTTC. This rearrangement joins TRBV6-1 to TRBJ2-7; tentatively, D is TRBD1 (6 bases). From germline, CDR1 is MNHNS and CDR2 SASEGT. Trimming pared 10 bases from V and 3 bases from J, leaving 16 bases between. This CDR3 contains 13 residues.

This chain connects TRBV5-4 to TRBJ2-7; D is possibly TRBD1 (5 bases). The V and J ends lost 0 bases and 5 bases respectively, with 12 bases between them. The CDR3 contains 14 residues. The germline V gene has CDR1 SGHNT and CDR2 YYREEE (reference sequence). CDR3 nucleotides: TGTGCCAGCAGCTTGGTAGGGGCTCCCCACGAGCAGTACTTC. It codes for CASSLVGAPHEQYF.

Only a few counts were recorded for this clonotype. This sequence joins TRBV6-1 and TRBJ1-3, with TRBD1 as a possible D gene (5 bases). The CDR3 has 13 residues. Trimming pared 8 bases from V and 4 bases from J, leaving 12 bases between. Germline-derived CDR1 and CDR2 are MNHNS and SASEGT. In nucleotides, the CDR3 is TGTGCCAGCGTTCGGGACTTAGGAAACACCATATATTTT. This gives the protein CASVRDLGNTIYF.

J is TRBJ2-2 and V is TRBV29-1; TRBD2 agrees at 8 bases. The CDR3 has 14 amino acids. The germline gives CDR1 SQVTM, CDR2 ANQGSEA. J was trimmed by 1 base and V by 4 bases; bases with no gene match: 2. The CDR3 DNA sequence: TGCAGCGTTGGTAGCGGGGAGAACACCGGGGAGCTGTTTTTT. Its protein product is CSVGSGENTGELFF.

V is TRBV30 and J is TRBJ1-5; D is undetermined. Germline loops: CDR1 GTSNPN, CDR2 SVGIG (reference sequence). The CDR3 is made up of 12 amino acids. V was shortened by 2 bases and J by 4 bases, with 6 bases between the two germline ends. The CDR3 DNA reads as TGTGCCTGGAGTTCGGAGAATCAGCCCCAGCATTTT. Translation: CAWSSENQPQHF. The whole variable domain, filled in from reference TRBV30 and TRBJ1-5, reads SQTIHQWPATLVQPVGSPLSLECTVEGTSNPNLYWYRQAAGRGLQLLFYSVGIGQISSEVPQNLSASRPQDRQFILSSKKLLLSDSGFYLCAWSSENQPQHFGDGTRLSIL.

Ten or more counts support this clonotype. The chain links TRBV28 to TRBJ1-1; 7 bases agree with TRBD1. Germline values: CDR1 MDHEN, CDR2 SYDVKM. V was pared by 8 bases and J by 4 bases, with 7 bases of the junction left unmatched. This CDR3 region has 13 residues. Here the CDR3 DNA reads TGTGCCAGCGGCGACGGACAGGCCACTGAAGCTTTCTTT. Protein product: CASGDGQATEAFF.